These T cell receptor beta chains were read from a single sample in a study of control samples from healthy donors and cancer patients. The protocol was immunoSEQ multiplex PCR, while the TCRdb copy is restricted to in-frame clones and leaves out a portion. This table has about 100,000 clones, 70% to 90% appearing once. The material sequenced was blood. The origin of the receptors is a man aged 25 to 45 in good health. Both conserved end residues are trimmed from each CDR3.

j_call: TRBJ2-1
v_call: TRBV28
cdr3_aa: ASSFGGLTYNEQF

j_call: TRBJ1-2
v_call: TRBV3-1/TRBV3-2
cdr3_aa: ASSRTGGVSGYT

j_call: TRBJ2-7
v_call: TRBV27
cdr3_aa: ASSFGGVAESTYEQY

j_call: TRBJ2-1
v_call: TRBV7-2
cdr3_aa: ASRQSGFQF

j_call: TRBJ2-1
v_call: TRBV5-6
cdr3_aa: ATTLAGGYNEQF

j_call: TRBJ2-7
v_call: TRBV7-3
cdr3_aa: ASSLSGPGGSEQY

j_call: TRBJ2-1
v_call: TRBV12-3/TRBV12-4
cdr3_aa: ASSLYEQF

j_call: TRBJ2-1
v_call: TRBV24-1
cdr3_aa: ATSDFGQTRDNEQF

j_call: TRBJ2-5
v_call: TRBV27
cdr3_aa: ASSLGSGLLETQY

j_call: TRBJ1-1
v_call: TRBV12-3/TRBV12-4
cdr3_aa: ASSFKEGAEAF

j_call: TRBJ2-7
v_call: TRBV18
cdr3_aa: ASSPPGGGTYEQY

j_call: TRBJ1-2
v_call: TRBV4-3
cdr3_aa: ASSQTGGANGYT

j_call: TRBJ2-7
v_call: TRBV28
cdr3_aa: ASRPTGSSHEQY

j_call: TRBJ2-6
v_call: TRBV9
cdr3_aa: ASSPEEGGMGGHVLT

j_call: TRBJ2-3
v_call: TRBV19
cdr3_aa: ASSLSLAGTDTQY

j_call: TRBJ1-4
v_call: TRBV4-3
cdr3_aa: ASSREGRIGGANEKLF

j_call: TRBJ2-1
v_call: TRBV10-3
cdr3_aa: AITEGLAVGGSYNEQF

j_call: TRBJ2-1
v_call: TRBV11-2
cdr3_aa: ASSPHVGVGPYNEQF

j_call: TRBJ2-3
v_call: TRBV30
cdr3_aa: AWSATGTGGFGDTQY

j_call: TRBJ2-7
v_call: TRBV19
cdr3_aa: ASSIRQAGSYEQY

j_call: TRBJ1-4
v_call: TRBV6-5
cdr3_aa: ASRPGGTNEKLF

j_call: TRBJ2-7
v_call: TRBV28
cdr3_aa: ASSLLVEGSYEQY

j_call: TRBJ2-3
v_call: TRBV10-3
cdr3_aa: AIRTGIAGGLGADTQY

j_call: TRBJ1-3
v_call: TRBV4-1
cdr3_aa: ASSPSSVRPSGNTIY

j_call: TRBJ2-7
v_call: TRBV7-6
cdr3_aa: ASSPALGGYEQY